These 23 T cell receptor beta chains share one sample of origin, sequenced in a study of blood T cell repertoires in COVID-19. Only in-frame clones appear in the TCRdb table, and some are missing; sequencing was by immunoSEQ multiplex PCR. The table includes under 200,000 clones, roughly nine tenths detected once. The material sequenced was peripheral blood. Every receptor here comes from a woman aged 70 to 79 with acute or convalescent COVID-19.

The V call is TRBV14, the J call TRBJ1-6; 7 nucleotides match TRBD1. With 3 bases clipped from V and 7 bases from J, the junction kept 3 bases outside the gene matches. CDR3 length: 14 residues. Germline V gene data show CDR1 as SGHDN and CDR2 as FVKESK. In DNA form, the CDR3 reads TGTGCCAGCAGCCATAGGGGGCAAAATTCACCCCTCCACTTT. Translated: CASSHRGQNSPLHF.

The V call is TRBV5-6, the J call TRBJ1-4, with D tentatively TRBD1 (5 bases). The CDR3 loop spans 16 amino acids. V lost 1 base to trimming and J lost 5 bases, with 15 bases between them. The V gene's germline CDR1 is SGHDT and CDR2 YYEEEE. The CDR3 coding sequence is TGTGCCAGCAGCTTGAGGATAGGACAAAGGAATGAAAAACTGTTTTTT. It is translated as CASSLRIGQRNEKLFF.

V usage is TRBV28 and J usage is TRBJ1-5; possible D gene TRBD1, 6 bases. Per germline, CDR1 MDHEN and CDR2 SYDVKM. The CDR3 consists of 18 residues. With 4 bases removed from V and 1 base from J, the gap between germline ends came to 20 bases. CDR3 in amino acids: CASSYPPGGQGSNQPQHF. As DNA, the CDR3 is TGTGCCAGCAGTTACCCCCCTGGGGGCCAGGGGAGCAATCAGCCCCAGCATTTT.

This CDR3 is CATGPGRSTEAFF. Here the CDR3 DNA reads TGCGCCACCGGGCCCGGGAGGAGCACTGAAGCTTTCTTT. The genes are TRBV5-1 and TRBJ1-1, with D uncertain. Germline V CDR1 and CDR2: SGHRS, YFSETQ. The CDR3 totals 13 residues. V lost 9 bases, J lost 4 bases, and 16 bases lay in between.

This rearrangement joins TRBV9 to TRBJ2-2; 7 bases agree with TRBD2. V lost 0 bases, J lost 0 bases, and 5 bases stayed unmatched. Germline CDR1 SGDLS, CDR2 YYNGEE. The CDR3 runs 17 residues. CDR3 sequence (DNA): TGTGCCAGCAGCGTAGTAGGGCTAGCGGCGAACACCGGGGAGCTGTTTTTT. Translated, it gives CASSVVGLAANTGELFF.

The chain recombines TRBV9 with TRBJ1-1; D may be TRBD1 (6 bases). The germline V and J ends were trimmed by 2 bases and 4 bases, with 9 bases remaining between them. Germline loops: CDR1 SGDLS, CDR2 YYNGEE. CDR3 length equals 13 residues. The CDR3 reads CASSVQGGTEAFF. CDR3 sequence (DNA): TGTGCCAGCAGCGTTCAAGGGGGCACTGAAGCTTTCTTT.

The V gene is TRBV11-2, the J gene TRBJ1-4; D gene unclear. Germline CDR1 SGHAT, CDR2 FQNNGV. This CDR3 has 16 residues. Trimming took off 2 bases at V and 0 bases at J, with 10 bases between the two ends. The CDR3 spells CASSLHGFATNEKLFF. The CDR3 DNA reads TGTGCCAGCAGCTTACATGGCTTTGCAACTAATGAAAAACTGTTTTTT.

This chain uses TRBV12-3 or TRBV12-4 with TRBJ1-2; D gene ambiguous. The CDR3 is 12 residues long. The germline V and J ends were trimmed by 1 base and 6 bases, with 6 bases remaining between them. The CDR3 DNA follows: TGTGCCAGCAGTTTAGAAGGAGATGGCTACACCTTC. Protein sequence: CASSLEGDGYTF.

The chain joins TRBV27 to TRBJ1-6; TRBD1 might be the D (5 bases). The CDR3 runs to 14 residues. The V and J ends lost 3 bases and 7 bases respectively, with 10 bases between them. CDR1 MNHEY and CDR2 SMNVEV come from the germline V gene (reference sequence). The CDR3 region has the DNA TGTGCCAGCAGTTTTGGGGCGGAGAATTCACCCCTCCACTTT. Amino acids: CASSFGAENSPLHF.

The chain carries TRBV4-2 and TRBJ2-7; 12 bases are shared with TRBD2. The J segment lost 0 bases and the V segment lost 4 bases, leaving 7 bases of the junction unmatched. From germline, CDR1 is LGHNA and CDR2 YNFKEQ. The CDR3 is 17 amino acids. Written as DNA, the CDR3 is TGTGCCAGCAGCCGAGGGACTAGCGGGCCGAGCTCCTACGAGCAGTACTTC. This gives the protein CASSRGTSGPSSYEQYF.

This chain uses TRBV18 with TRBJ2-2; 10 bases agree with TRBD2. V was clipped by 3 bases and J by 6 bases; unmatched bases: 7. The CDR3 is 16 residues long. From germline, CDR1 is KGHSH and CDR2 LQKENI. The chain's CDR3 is CASSPKALAGAGELFF. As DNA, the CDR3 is TGTGCCAGCTCACCTAAGGCGCTAGCGGGAGCCGGGGAGCTGTTTTTT.

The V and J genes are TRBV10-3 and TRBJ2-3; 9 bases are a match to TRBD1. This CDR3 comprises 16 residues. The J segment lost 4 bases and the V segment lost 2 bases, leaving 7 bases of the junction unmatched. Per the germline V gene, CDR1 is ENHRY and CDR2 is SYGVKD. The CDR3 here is CAISEAGTGWADTQYF. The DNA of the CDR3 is TGTGCCATCAGTGAGGCCGGGACAGGGTGGGCAGATACGCAGTATTTT.

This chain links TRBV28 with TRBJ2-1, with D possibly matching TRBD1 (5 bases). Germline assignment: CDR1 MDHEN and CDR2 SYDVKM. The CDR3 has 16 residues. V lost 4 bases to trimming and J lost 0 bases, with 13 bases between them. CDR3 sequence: CASSSFDSNSYNEQFF. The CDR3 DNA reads TGTGCCAGCAGTTCCTTCGACAGCAACTCCTACAATGAGCAGTTCTTC.

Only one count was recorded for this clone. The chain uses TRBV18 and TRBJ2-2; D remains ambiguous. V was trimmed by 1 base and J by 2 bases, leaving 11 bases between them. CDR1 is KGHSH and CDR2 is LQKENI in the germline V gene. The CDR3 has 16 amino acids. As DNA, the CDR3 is TGTGCCAGCTCACCACAAATGAGGTCTAACACCGGGGAGCTGTTTTTT. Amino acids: CASSPQMRSNTGELFF.

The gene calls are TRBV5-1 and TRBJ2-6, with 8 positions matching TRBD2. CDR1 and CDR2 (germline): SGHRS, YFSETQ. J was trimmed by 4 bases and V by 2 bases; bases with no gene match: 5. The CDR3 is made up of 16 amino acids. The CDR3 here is CASSFGTSTGANVLTF. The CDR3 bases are TGCGCCAGCAGCTTCGGGACTAGTACCGGGGCCAACGTCCTGACTTTC.

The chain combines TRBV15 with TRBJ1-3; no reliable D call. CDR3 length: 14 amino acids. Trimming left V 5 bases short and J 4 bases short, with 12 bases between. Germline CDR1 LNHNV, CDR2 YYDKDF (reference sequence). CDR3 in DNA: TGTGCCACCAGCGTAGGTGGCGGCGGAAACACCATATATTTT. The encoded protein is CATSVGGGGNTIYF. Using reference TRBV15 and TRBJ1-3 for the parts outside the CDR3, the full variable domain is DAMVIQNPRYQVTQFGKPVTLSCSQTLNHNVMYWYQQKSSQAPKLLFHYYDKDFNNEADTPDNFQSRRPNTSFCFLDIRSPGLGDTAMYLCATSVGGGGNTIYFGEGSWLTVV.

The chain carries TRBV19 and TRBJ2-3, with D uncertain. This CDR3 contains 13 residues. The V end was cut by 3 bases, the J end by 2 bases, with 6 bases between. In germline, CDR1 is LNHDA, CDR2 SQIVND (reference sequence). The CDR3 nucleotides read TGTGCCAGTAGTATGTCTTCCACAGATACGCAGTATTTT. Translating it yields CASSMSSTDTQYF. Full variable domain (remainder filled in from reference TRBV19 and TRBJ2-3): DGGITQSPKYLFRKEGQNVTLSCEQNLNHDAMYWYRQDPGQGLRLIYYSQIVNDFQKGDIAEGYSVSREKKESFPLTVTSAQKNPTAFYLCASSMSSTDTQYFGPGTRLTVL.

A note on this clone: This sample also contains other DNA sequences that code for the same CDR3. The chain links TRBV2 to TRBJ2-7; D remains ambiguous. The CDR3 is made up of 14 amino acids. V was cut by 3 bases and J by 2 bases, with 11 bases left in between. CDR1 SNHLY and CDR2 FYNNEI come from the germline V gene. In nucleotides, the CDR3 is TGTGCCAGCAGTGATATATCAGGAACCTACGAGCAGTACTTC. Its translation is CASSDISGTYEQYF. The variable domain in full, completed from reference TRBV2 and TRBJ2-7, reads EPEVTQTPSHQVTQMGQEVILRCVPISNHLYFYWYRQILGQKVEFLVSFYNNEISEKSEIFDDQFSVERPDGSNFTLKIRSTKLEDSAMYFCASSDISGTYEQYFGPGTRLTVT.

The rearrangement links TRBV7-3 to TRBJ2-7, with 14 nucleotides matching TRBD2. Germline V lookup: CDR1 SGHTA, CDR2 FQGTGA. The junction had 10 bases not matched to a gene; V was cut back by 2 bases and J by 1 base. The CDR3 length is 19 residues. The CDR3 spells CASSLSSLGLAGGSYEQYF. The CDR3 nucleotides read TGTGCCAGCAGCTTATCATCCCTTGGACTAGCGGGAGGTTCCTACGAGCAGTACTTC. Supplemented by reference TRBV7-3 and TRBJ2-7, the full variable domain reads GAGVSQTPSNKVTEKGKYVELRCDPISGHTALYWYRQSLGQGPEFLIYFQGTGAADDSGLPNDRFFAVRPEGSVSTLKIQRTERGDSAVYLCASSLSSLGLAGGSYEQYFGPGTRLTVT.

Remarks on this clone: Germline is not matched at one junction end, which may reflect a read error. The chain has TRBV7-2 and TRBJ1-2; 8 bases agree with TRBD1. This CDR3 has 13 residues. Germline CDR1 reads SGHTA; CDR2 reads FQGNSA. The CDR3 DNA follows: TGTGCCAGCAGTGATTGGACAGGGATTTTTTTCGCCTTC. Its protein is CASSDWTGIFFAF.

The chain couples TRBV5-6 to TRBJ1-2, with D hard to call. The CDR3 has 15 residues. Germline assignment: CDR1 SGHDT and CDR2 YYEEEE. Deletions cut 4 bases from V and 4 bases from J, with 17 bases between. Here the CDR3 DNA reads TGTGCCAGCAGCGAACCTGAGGGCGCGATCTATGGCTACACCTTC. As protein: CASSEPEGAIYGYTF.

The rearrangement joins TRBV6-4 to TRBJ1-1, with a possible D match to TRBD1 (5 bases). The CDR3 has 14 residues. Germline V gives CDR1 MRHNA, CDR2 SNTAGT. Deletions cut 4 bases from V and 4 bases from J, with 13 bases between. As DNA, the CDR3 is TGTGCCAGCAGTGCCCAACAGGATTCCACTGAAGCTTTCTTT. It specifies CASSAQQDSTEAFF.

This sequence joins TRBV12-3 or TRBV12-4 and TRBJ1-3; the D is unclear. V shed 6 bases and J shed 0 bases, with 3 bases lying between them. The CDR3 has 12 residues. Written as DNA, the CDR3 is TGTGCCAGCAGCTACTCTGGAAACACCATATATTTT. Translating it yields CASSYSGNTIYF.